Presented here are 12 T cell receptor beta chains from one specimen sequenced in a study of shared clonotypes between healthy human individuals (dated by TCRdb to the early 2020s). The library was built by means of the immunoSEQ multiplex PCR assay. In its TCRdb copy, this immuneACCESS table keeps in-frame sequences only and misses some clones. Where compared with another copy, unresolved V genes explain less than half of these, and the others have no known cause. The sample data list some 2,000,000 clones, and 85% to 95% of these were observed just once. Approximately 0.13% of the sample comes from the top ten. Source material: naive CD4+ T cells sorted from blood. According to the study, the label for this sample's cell subset or site signals: CD45RA+ positively selected. The receptor source for this set is a man aged 18-30 years in good health.

This sequence joins TRBV4-2 and TRBJ1-3, with D maybe TRBD1 (5 bases). Deletions cut 6 bases from V and 0 bases from J, with 18 bases between. The CDR3 length is 17 residues. Looked up from germline, CDR1 is LGHNA and CDR2 is YNFKEQ. The CDR3, as DNA: TGTGCCAGCAGTTGGGACGCTTCAACCTACTCTGGAAACACCATATATTTT. It encodes CASSWDASTYSGNTIYF.

The V gene is TRBV7-9, the J gene TRBJ2-1; TRBD1 matches at 7 bases. The CDR3 sequence is 13 residues long. Germline-derived CDR1 and CDR2 are SEHNR and FQNEAQ (reference sequence). V was clipped by 5 bases and J by 14 bases; unmatched bases: 12. CDR3 sequence: CASSPGQAQSEFF. CDR3 DNA: TGTGCCAGCAGCCCAGGACAGGCCCAGTCCGAGTTCTTC.

The gene calls are TRBV5-1 and TRBJ2-7; no reliable D call. V dropped 0 bases and J dropped 0 bases, with 7 bases sitting between them. Germline CDR1 and CDR2: SGHRS and YFSETQ. The CDR3 covers 14 residues. The CDR3 loop reads CASSLDAISYEQYF. DNA of the CDR3: TGCGCCAGCAGCTTGGATGCAATCTCCTACGAGCAGTACTTC. Combining the CDR3 with reference TRBV5-1 and TRBJ2-7 gives the whole variable domain KAGVTQTPRYLIKTRGQQVTLSCSPISGHRSVSWYQQTPGQGLQFLFEYFSETQRNKGNFPGRFSGRQFSNSRSEMNVSTLELGDSALYLCASSLDAISYEQYFGPGTRLTVT.

The V and J genes are TRBV11-3 and TRBJ2-2, with 9 bases fitting TRBD1. Trimming cost V 6 bases and J 3 bases; bases outside gene matches: 8. The CDR3 contains 16 residues. CDR1 is SGHNT, CDR2 YENEEA, per germline. In DNA, the CDR3 is TGTGCCAGCAGTTCCGGGGACAGGGCTGACACCGGGGAGCTGTTTTTT. Amino acids: CASSSGDRADTGELFF.

V gene TRBV4-1 combines with J gene TRBJ1-1, with no clear D. Germline CDR1 and CDR2: MGHRA and YSYEKL. The CDR3 is 17 residues long. Trimming pared 1 base from V and 2 bases from J, leaving 17 bases between. The CDR3 here is CASSQAGFWSTNTEAFF. The DNA of the CDR3 is TGCGCCAGCAGCCAAGCCGGGTTTTGGTCTACAAACACTGAAGCTTTCTTT.

The V call is TRBV9, the J call TRBJ2-2, with D unclear. The CDR3 covers 14 residues. Germline V lookup: CDR1 SGDLS, CDR2 YYNGEE. Trimming took off 4 bases at V and 4 bases at J, with 11 bases between the two ends. CDR3 in amino acids: CASSRPSGTGELFF. CDR3 nucleotides: TGTGCCAGCAGCAGACCGTCTGGCACCGGGGAGCTGTTTTTT.

This rearrangement joins TRBV13 to TRBJ2-5; D is ambiguous. Deletions cut 0 bases from V and 0 bases from J, with 5 bases between. Germline CDR1 and CDR2: PRHDT and FYEKMQ (reference sequence). The CDR3 spans 14 residues. In nucleotides, the CDR3 is TGTGCCAGCAGCTTAGGTCGGGACCAAGAGACCCAGTACTTC. The encoded protein is CASSLGRDQETQYF.

This clone was detected only once. This chain joins TRBV5-4 and TRBJ2-2; TRBD2 matches 12 bases. The CDR3 length is 16 residues. The germline V gene has CDR1 SGHNT and CDR2 YYREEE (reference sequence). The junction had 4 bases not matched to a gene; V was cut back by 3 bases and J by 4 bases. The CDR3 protein is CASSWGLAGTTGELFF. In nucleotides, the CDR3 is TGTGCCAGCAGCTGGGGACTAGCGGGCACCACCGGGGAGCTGTTTTTT.

The chain carries TRBV7-9 and TRBJ1-2; D call uncertain. The CDR3 loop spans 16 amino acids. V was cut by 2 bases and J by 4 bases, with 17 bases left in between. Per the germline V gene, CDR1 is SEHNR and CDR2 is FQNEAQ (reference sequence). CDR3 sequence reads: CASSLIDGPTGYGYTF. The DNA of the CDR3 is TGTGCCAGCAGCTTAATAGACGGCCCCACGGGCTATGGCTACACCTTC.

The V and J genes are TRBV30 and TRBJ2-7; D perhaps matches TRBD2 (6 bases). The CDR3 has 16 amino acids. Trimming took 0 bases from V and 2 from J, leaving 17 bases between them. Germline assignment: CDR1 GTSNPN and CDR2 SVGIG (reference sequence). CDR3 in amino acids: CAWSVTSPRWTYEQYF. CDR3 nucleotide sequence: TGTGCCTGGAGTGTAACTAGCCCGAGGTGGACCTACGAGCAGTACTTC. The complete variable domain, with remaining parts taken from reference TRBV30 and TRBJ2-7, reads SQTIHQWPATLVQPVGSPLSLECTVEGTSNPNLYWYRQAAGRGLQLLFYSVGIGQISSEVPQNLSASRPQDRQFILSSKKLLLSDSGFYLCAWSVTSPRWTYEQYFGPGTRLTVT.

To note about this clone: This may stem from a read error, because a much larger clone lies one nucleotide away. The chain uses TRBV9 and TRBJ1-3; D is unclear. The V end lost 0 bases, the J end lost 2 bases, and 15 bases lay between the germline ends. The CDR3 has 17 residues. Germline lookup yields CDR1 SGDLS and CDR2 YYNGEE. CDR3 residues: CASSVDGGRSAGNTIYF. The CDR3 DNA is TGTGCCAGCAGCGTAGATGGCGGCAGGTCTGCTGGAAACACCATATATTTT.

The chain links TRBV13 to TRBJ2-5; 11 nucleotides line up with TRBD1. With 5 bases clipped from V and 5 bases from J, the junction kept 7 bases outside the gene matches. Germline CDR1 is PRHDT and CDR2 is FYEKMQ (reference sequence). The CDR3 is 15 amino acids. The DNA of the CDR3 is TGTGCCAGCAGCGGGCGGGACAGGGGGGCGGAGACCCAGTACTTC. This sequence encodes CASSGRDRGAETQYF.